Presented here are 11 T cell receptor beta chains from one specimen sequenced in a study of OX40 agonist ivuxolimab in advanced cancers. Method: immunoSEQ multiplex PCR; TCRdb's copy keeps in-frame clones and lacks some. Here the sample spans approximately 45,000 clones, 75% to 90% being singletons. Sample: CD4+ or CD8+ T cells sorted from blood, taken in a trial of the OX40 agonist ivuxolimab. These receptors were collected from an adult with an advanced solid tumor such as melanoma, head and neck, liver or kidney cancer.

This clone appeared a single time. The rearrangement uses TRBV6-5 and TRBJ2-7; D ambiguous. V was clipped by 0 bases and J by 4 bases, with 13 bases between them. The germline V gene encodes CDR1 MNHEY and CDR2 SVGAGI. The CDR3 contains 15 residues. The DNA of the CDR3 is TGTGCCAGCAGTTACTCGGTGGGCCCTGGGTACGAGCAGTACTTC. This translates into CASSYSVGPGYEQYF.

The rearrangement links TRBV19 to TRBJ2-7; D remains ambiguous. Germline V gene sequence: CDR1 LNHDA, CDR2 SQIVND (reference sequence). The CDR3 is made up of 13 amino acids. The germline V and J ends were trimmed by 5 bases and 7 bases, with 15 bases remaining between them. This chain's CDR3 is CASSVGPSGEQYF. The DNA of the CDR3 is TGTGCCAGTAGTGTAGGGCCGTCTGGTGAGCAGTACTTC.

The chain has TRBV2 and TRBJ2-3; 11 bases map to TRBD2. The junction had 3 bases not matched to a gene; V was cut back by 5 bases and J by 2 bases. CDR3 length equals 15 residues. Germline lookup yields CDR1 SNHLY and CDR2 FYNNEI. The CDR3 DNA reads TGTGCCAGCAGTCGACTAGCGGGGTTCACAGATACGCAGTATTTT. Its protein is CASSRLAGFTDTQYF.

The gene calls are TRBV2 and TRBJ1-5; D may be TRBD1 (6 bases). V was pared by 5 bases and J by 0 bases, with 11 bases between. This CDR3 spans 15 amino acids. Germline V gene sequence: CDR1 SNHLY, CDR2 FYNNEI. The CDR3 coding sequence is TGTGCCAGCAGTTACGGGACACTTAGCAATCAGCCCCAGCATTTT. Translating gives CASSYGTLSNQPQHF.

The rearrangement links TRBV28 to TRBJ1-4; TRBD1 agrees at 9 bases. Germline values: CDR1 MDHEN, CDR2 SYDVKM. V was clipped by 7 bases and J by 5 bases; unmatched bases: 8. The CDR3 contains 15 residues. The CDR3 DNA reads as TGTGCCAGCAAAAGAAGGGACAGGGAGAATGAAAAACTGTTTTTT. Protein product: CASKRRDRENEKLFF.

The J gene is TRBJ1-3, the V gene TRBV6-1, with unresolved D. The CDR3 spans 17 residues. CDR1 MNHNS and CDR2 SASEGT come from the germline V gene. Trimming left V 2 bases short and J 1 base short, with 15 bases between. The CDR3 region has the DNA TGTGCCAGCAGTGAACTTGGGGAGGGAAGGTCTGGAAACACCATATATTTT. It translates to CASSELGEGRSGNTIYF.

Only one count was recorded for this clone. The V gene is TRBV5-1, the J gene TRBJ2-3; 13 bases fit TRBD2. The germline CDR1 and CDR2 sequences are SGHRS and YFSETQ. The CDR3 contains 17 residues. V shed 0 bases, J shed 3 bases, and the junction held 4 bases outside the gene matches. DNA for the CDR3: TGCGCCAGCAGCTTGGCCGCGACTAGCGGGGGGACAGATACGCAGTATTTT. The encoded protein is CASSLAATSGGTDTQYF.

The chain has TRBV6-6 and TRBJ2-1, with D uncertain. The CDR3 has 14 amino acids. The germline CDR1 and CDR2 sequences are MNHNY and SVGAGI (reference sequence). The V end was cut by 5 bases, the J end by 6 bases, with 14 bases between. The CDR3 DNA sequence: TGTGCCAGCAGTCACCCAACTTGGGGCAATGAGCAGTTCTTC. Amino acids: CASSHPTWGNEQFF.

The chain has TRBV10-3 and TRBJ1-1; D unclear. Trimming cost V 4 bases and J 5 bases, with 14 bases left between them. Looked up from germline, CDR1 is ENHRY and CDR2 is SYGVKD. The CDR3 covers 14 residues. This CDR3 reads CAISGHIFGTEAFF. DNA of the CDR3: TGTGCCATCAGTGGACACATTTTTGGGACTGAAGCTTTCTTT.

The J gene is TRBJ1-5, the V gene TRBV27; TRBD1 aligns across 7 bases. This CDR3 has 15 residues. After removal of 5 bases from V and 1 base from J, the junction contained 5 bases not matched to a gene. Per the germline V gene, CDR1 is MNHEY and CDR2 is SMNVEV (reference sequence). The CDR3 is CASSRQGFSNQPQHF. CDR3 sequence (DNA): TGTGCCAGCAGTCGACAGGGTTTCAGCAATCAGCCCCAGCATTTT.

This clone was seen just once. The V and J genes are TRBV29-1 and TRBJ1-2, with D unclear. From germline, CDR1 is SQVTM and CDR2 ANQGSEA. The V gene lost 5 bases and the J gene lost 0 bases, with 4 bases spanning the gap. The CDR3 totals 11 residues. Here the CDR3 DNA reads TGCAGCGTTCAAACTAACTATGGCTACACCTTC. The encoded protein is CSVQTNYGYTF.